The clone carrying this TCR beta chain showed up just a few times. Its antigen is unknown. The treatment: roughly 10-day PBMC culture with coronavirus spike peptide pools or control peptides (ViraFEST assay). At the Johns Hopkins FTIC core, DNA taken from cultured CD4+ T cells was sequenced by way of the Oncomine TCR Beta short-read assay. In TCRdb, the PCR reads were re-called with MiXCR into one record per CDR3 protein. Of about 21,000 distinct CDR3 sequences in the sample, 35% to 40% are singletons; the top ten hold 4.5% to 6.5%. This CDR3 has 12 residues. Trimming left V 5 bases short and J 2 bases short, with 5 bases between. CDR1 is SGHNT and CDR2 is YENEEA in the germline V gene. The data originate from a study of vaccination and CD4 T cells after COVID-19. Study summary: Of the convalescent patients, who were SARS-CoV-2 positive by nasal swab PCR, about 10 had mild and one severe disease. The peptides that stimulated the cells were overlapping spike peptides from SARS-CoV-2, HCoV-NL63, HCoV-OC43 and HCoV-229E. Broader study findings: Median SARS-CoV-2-reactive clonotype numbers went from about 20 to 38; this increase was not significant.

The material was CD4+ T cells from blood, cultured in vitro, obtained before SARS-CoV-2 vaccination. The clonotype was recovered from a human donor who had recovered from COVID-19. The gene calls are TRBV11-3 and TRBJ2-3; D uncertain. In nucleotides, the CDR3 is TGTGCCAGCAGCCCACCCACAGATACGCAGTATTTT. Its protein is CASSPPTDTQYF.